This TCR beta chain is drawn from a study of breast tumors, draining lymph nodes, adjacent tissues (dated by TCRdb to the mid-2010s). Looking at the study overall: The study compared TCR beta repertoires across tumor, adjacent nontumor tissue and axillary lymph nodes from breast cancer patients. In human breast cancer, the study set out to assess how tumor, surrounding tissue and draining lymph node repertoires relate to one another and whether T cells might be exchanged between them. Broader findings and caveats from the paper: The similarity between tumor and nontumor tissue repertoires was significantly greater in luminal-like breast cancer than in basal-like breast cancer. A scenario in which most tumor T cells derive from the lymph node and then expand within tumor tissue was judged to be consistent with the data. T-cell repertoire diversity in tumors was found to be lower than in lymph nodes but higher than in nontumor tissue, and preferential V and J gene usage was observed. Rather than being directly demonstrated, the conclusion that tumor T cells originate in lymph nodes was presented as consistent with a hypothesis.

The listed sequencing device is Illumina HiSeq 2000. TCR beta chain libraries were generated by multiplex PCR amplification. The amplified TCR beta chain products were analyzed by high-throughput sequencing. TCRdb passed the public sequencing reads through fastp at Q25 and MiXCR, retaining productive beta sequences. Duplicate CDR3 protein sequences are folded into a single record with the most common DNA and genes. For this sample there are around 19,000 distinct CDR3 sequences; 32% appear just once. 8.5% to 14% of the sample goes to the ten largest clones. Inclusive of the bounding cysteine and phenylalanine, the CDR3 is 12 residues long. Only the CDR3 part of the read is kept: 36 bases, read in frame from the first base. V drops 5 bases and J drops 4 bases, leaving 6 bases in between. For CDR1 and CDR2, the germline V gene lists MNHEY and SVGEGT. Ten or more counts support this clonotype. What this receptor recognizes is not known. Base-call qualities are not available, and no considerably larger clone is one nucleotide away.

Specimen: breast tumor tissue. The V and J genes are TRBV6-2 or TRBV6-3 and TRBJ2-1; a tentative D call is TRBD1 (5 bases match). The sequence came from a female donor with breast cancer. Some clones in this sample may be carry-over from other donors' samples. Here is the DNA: TGTGCCAGCAGTGGGGCTTACAATGAGCAGTTCTTC. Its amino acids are CASSGAYNEQFF.